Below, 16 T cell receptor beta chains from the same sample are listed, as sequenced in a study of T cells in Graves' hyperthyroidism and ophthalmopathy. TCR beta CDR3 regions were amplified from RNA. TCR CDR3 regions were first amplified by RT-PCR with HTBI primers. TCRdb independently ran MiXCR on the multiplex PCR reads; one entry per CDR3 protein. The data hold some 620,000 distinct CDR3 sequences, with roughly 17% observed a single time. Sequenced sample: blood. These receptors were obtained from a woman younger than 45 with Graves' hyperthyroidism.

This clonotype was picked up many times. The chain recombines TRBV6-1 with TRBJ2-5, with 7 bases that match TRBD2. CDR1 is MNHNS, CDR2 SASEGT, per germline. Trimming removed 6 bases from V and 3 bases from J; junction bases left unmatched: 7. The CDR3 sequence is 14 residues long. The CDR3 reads CASSNGLEEETQYF. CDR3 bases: TGTGCCAGCAGCAATGGACTAGAAGAAGAGACCCAGTACTTC.

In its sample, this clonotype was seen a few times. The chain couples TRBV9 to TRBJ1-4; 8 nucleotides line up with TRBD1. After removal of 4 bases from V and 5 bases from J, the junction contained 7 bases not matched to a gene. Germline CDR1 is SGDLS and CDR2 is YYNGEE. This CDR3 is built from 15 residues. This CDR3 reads CASSTWDRPNEKLFF. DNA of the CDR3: TGTGCCAGCAGCACTTGGGACAGGCCCAATGAAAAACTGTTTTTT.

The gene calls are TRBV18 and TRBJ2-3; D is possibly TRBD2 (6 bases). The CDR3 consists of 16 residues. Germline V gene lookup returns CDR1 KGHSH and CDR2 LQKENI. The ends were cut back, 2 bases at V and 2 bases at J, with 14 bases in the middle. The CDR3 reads CASSPKAGPHTDTQYF. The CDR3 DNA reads TGTGCCAGCTCACCAAAGGCGGGGCCACACACAGATACGCAGTATTTT.

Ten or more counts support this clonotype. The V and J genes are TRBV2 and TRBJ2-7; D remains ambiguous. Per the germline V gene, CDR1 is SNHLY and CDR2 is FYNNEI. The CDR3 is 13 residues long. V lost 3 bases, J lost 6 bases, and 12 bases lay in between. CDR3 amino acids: CASSEGLIGEQYF. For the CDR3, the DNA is TGTGCCAGCAGTGAGGGGTTAATTGGCGAGCAGTACTTC.

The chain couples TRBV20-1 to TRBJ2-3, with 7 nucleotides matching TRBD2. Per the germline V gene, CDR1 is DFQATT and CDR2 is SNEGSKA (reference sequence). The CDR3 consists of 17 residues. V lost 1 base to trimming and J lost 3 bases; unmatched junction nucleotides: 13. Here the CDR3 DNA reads TGCAGTGCTAGAGTGGGAAAGGGGAGGGAGCGAACAGATACGCAGTATTTT. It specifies CSARVGKGRERTDTQYF.

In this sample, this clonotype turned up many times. The CDR3 protein is CASSYAGQGLNTGELFF. The CDR3 region has the DNA TGTGCCAGCAGTTACGCCGGACAGGGCTTGAACACCGGGGAGCTGTTTTTT. The gene calls are TRBV6-5 and TRBJ2-2, with TRBD1 matching 8 bases. CDR3 size: 17 residues. With 2 bases clipped from V and 1 base from J, the junction kept 6 bases outside the gene matches. The V gene's germline CDR1 is MNHEY and CDR2 SVGAGI.

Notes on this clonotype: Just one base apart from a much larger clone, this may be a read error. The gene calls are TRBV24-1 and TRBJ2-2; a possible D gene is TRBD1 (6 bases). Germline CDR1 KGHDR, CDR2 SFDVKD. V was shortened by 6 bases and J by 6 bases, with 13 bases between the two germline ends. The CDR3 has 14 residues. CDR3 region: CATSTYRDAGELFF. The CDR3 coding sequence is TGTGCCACCAGTACCTACAGGGACGCCGGGGAGCTGTTTTTT.

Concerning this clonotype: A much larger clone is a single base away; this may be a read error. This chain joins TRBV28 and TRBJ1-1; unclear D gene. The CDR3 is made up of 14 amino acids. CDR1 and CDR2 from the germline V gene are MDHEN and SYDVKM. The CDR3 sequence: CDSSLQLANTEAFF. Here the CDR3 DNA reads TGTGACAGCAGTTTACAGTTGGCCAACACTGAAGCTTTCTTT.

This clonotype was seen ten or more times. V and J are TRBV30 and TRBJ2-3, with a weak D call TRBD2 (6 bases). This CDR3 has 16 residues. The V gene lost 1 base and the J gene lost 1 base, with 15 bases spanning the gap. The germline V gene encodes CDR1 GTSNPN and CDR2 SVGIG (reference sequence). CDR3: CAWSARKGGGTDTQYF. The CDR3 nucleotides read TGTGCCTGGAGTGCCCGGAAGGGCGGGGGCACAGATACGCAGTATTTT.

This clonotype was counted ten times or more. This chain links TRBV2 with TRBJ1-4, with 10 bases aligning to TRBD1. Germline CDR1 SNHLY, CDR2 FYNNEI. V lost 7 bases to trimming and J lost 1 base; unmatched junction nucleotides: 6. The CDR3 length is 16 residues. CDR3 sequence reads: CASKMGQGRTNEKLFF. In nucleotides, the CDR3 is TGTGCCAGCAAGATGGGACAGGGGAGAACTAATGAAAAACTGTTTTTT.

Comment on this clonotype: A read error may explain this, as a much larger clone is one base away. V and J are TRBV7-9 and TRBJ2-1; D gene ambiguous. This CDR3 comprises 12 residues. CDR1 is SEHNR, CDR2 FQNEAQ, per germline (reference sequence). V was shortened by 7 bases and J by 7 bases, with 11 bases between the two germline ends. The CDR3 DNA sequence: TGTGCCAGCACCCTCGTTGGGAATGAGCAGTTCTTC. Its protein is CASTLVGNEQFF.

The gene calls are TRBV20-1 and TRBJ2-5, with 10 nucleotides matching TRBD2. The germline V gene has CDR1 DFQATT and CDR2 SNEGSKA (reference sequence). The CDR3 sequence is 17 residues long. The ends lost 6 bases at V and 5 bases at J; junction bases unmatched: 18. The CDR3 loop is CSAGEFGLAGEVETQYF. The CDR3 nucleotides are TGCAGTGCCGGAGAGTTCGGTCTAGCGGGAGAGGTTGAGACCCAGTACTTC.

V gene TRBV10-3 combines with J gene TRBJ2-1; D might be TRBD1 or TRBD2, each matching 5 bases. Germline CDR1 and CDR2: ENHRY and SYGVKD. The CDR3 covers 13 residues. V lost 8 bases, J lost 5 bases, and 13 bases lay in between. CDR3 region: CAIAAGTDNEQFF. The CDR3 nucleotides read TGTGCCATCGCCGCCGGGACGGACAATGAGCAGTTCTTC.

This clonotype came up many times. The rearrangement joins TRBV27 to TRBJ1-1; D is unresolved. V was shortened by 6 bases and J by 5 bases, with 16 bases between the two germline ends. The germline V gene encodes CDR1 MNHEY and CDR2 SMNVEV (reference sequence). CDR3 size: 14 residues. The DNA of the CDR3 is TGTGCCAGCAGACCGGACTCCCCGGGTACTGAAGCTTTCTTT. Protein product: CASRPDSPGTEAFF.

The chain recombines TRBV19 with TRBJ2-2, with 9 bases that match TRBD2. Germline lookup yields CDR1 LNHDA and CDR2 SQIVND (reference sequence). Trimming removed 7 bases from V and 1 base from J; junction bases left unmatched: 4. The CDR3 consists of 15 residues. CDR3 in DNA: TGTGCCAGTAAGGAGACTAGCGGGAACACCGGGGAGCTGTTTTTT. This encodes CASKETSGNTGELFF. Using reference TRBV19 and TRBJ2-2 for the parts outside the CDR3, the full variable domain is DGGITQSPKYLFRKEGQNVTLSCEQNLNHDAMYWYRQDPGQGLRLIYYSQIVNDFQKGDIAEGYSVSREKKESFPLTVTSAQKNPTAFYLCASKETSGNTGELFFGEGSRLTVL.

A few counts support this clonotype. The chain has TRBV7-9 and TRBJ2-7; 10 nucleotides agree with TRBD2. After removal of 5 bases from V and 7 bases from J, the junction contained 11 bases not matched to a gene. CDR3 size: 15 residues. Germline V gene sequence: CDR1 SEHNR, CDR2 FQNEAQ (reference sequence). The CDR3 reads CASSRPSGRIGEQYF. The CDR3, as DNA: TGTGCCAGCAGCCGTCCTAGCGGGAGAATAGGGGAGCAGTACTTC.